The subject of this entry is one TCR beta chain. The junction does not match germline at one end; this may be a read error. The table came from immunoSEQ multiplex PCR; TCRdb's copy has only in-frame clones and leaves some out. The profile shows roughly 46,000 clones, approximately 80% of them singletons. The CDR3 has 10 residues. CDR1 and CDR2 (germline): SGHTA, FQGNSA. The sample belongs to a study of T cell changes during pregnancy in multiple sclerosis. The genes are TRBV7-2 and TRBJ1-1; D is unclear. The TCR sequence derives from a female donor with multiple sclerosis, enrolled in a pregnancy study. The starting material was CD4+ T cells from peripheral blood mononuclear cells, obtained before pregnancy. The CDR3 spells CASSSPEAFF. CDR3 nucleotide sequence: TGTGCCAGCAGCTCCCCTGAGGCTTTCTTT.